This passage covers 11 T cell receptor beta chains from one sample sequenced in a study of Ad26.COV2.S vaccination and SARS-CoV-2 variants. Here immunoSEQ multiplex PCR was the method, and the copy in TCRdb shows in-frame clones only, minus some. The sample carries roughly 140,000 clones, 86% recorded once. The starting material was peripheral blood, obtained after recovery from COVID-19. These TCRs come from a human donor who had recovered from COVID-19.

Only one count was recorded for this clone. The chain combines TRBV11-3 with TRBJ2-1; no firm D call. Trimming left V 5 bases short and J 8 bases short, with 10 bases between. CDR1 SGHNT and CDR2 YENEEA come from the germline V gene. The CDR3 is 12 residues long. CDR3 coding DNA: TGTGCCAGCAGCCTACCGGGCGATGAGCAGTTCTTC. It translates to CASSLPGDEQFF.

The rearrangement joins TRBV7-2 to TRBJ1-2; 10 nucleotides line up with TRBD1. The junction had 4 bases not matched to a gene; V was cut back by 4 bases and J by 2 bases. Germline assignment: CDR1 SGHTA and CDR2 FQGNSA. CDR3 size: 15 residues. CDR3 sequence (DNA): TGTGCCAGCAGCTGGGGGACAGGGGCCAACTATGGCTACACCTTC. This codes for CASSWGTGANYGYTF. Full variable domain (outside the CDR3, taken from reference TRBV7-2 and TRBJ1-2): GAGVSQSPSNKVTEKGKDVELRCDPISGHTALYWYRQSLGQGLEFLIYFQGNSAPDKSGLPSDRFSAERTGGSVSTLTIQRTQQEDSAVYLCASSWGTGANYGYTFGSGTRLTVV.

The V and J genes are TRBV30 and TRBJ2-7, with TRBD1 matching 9 bases. CDR1 is GTSNPN and CDR2 is SVGIG in the germline V gene (reference sequence). CDR3 length: 14 amino acids. V was clipped by 2 bases and J by 2 bases; unmatched bases: 4. Here the CDR3 reads CAWSPGQGAYEQYF. CDR3 coding DNA: TGTGCCTGGAGTCCGGGACAGGGTGCCTACGAGCAGTACTTC.

The chain has TRBV7-9 and TRBJ1-1, with unresolved D. From germline, CDR1 is SEHNR and CDR2 FQNEAQ (reference sequence). This CDR3 has 12 residues. With 1 base removed from V and 7 bases from J, the gap between germline ends came to 7 bases. CDR3 residues: CASSLDADEAFF. In nucleotides, the CDR3 is TGTGCCAGCAGCTTAGATGCAGATGAAGCTTTCTTT.

This clone was found a few times. This rearrangement joins TRBV6-6 to TRBJ2-3, with D perhaps matching TRBD2 (7 bases). This CDR3 comprises 16 residues. V was cut by 4 bases and J by 2 bases, with 16 bases left in between. From germline, CDR1 is MNHNY and CDR2 SVGAGI (reference sequence). CDR3 in amino acids: CASSSGGPLSTDTQYF. CDR3 nucleotide sequence: TGTGCCAGCAGTTCCGGGGGGCCCTTATCCACAGATACGCAGTATTTT.

The chain carries TRBV4-3 and TRBJ2-7; D is unclear. The ends were cut back, 4 bases at V and 1 base at J, with 14 bases in the middle. This CDR3 has 15 amino acids. The germline CDR1 and CDR2 sequences are LGHNA and YSLEER. CDR3 nucleotides: TGCGCCAGCAGCCCCCTCCGTGGACCTTCCTACGAGCAGTACTTC. It is translated as CASSPLRGPSYEQYF.

J is TRBJ2-1 and V is TRBV27; possibly TRBD2 for D (6 bases). This CDR3 has 14 residues. With 3 bases removed from V and 5 bases from J, the gap between germline ends came to 11 bases. The germline V gene has CDR1 MNHEY and CDR2 SMNVEV (reference sequence). The CDR3 is CASSFGGSNNEQFF. The CDR3 coding sequence is TGTGCCAGCAGTTTCGGGGGATCGAACAATGAGCAGTTCTTC.

CDR3 in amino acids: CASSVGAGEGSPLHF. The CDR3 region has the DNA TGTGCCAGCAGCGTAGGGGCAGGGGAGGGTTCACCCCTCCACTTT. V usage is TRBV9 and J usage is TRBJ1-6, with a possible D match to TRBD1 (6 bases). The CDR3 is 15 amino acids. Germline V CDR1 and CDR2: SGDLS, YYNGEE. Trimming took 0 bases from V and 9 from J, leaving 13 bases between them.

V gene TRBV5-4 combines with J gene TRBJ2-6; maybe TRBD2 (6 bases). V dropped 4 bases and J dropped 0 bases, with 11 bases sitting between them. The CDR3 length is 16 residues. Germline V gene data show CDR1 as SGHNT and CDR2 as YYREEE (reference sequence). The CDR3 region is CASSGLTSSGANVLTF. CDR3 DNA: TGTGCCAGCAGCGGACTAACTAGCTCTGGGGCCAACGTCCTGACTTTC.

The chain has TRBV6-5 and TRBJ2-3, with 9 bases fitting TRBD1. Germline CDR1 reads MNHEY; CDR2 reads SVGAGI. V was pared by 7 bases and J by 3 bases, with 8 bases of the junction left unmatched. The CDR3 consists of 15 residues. CDR3 protein: CASTGQGFGTDTQYF. As DNA, the CDR3 is TGTGCCAGCACTGGACAGGGGTTTGGTACAGATACGCAGTATTTT.

This clone was counted between two and nine times. V and J are TRBV5-1 and TRBJ2-7; D possibly uses TRBD1 or TRBD2 (5 bases each). V lost 4 bases and J lost 5, with 16 bases in between. The V gene's germline CDR1 is SGHRS and CDR2 YFSETQ. This CDR3 region has 14 residues. For the CDR3, the DNA is TGCGCCAGCAGCCTGGGAGAGGGGATGAACGAGCAGTACTTC. As protein: CASSLGEGMNEQYF. Based on the CDR3 plus reference TRBV5-1 and TRBJ2-7, the full variable domain is KAGVTQTPRYLIKTRGQQVTLSCSPISGHRSVSWYQQTPGQGLQFLFEYFSETQRNKGNFPGRFSGRQFSNSRSEMNVSTLELGDSALYLCASSLGEGMNEQYFGPGTRLTVT.